The source of this TCR beta chain is a study of shared clonotypes between healthy human individuals (dated by TCRdb to the early 2020s). Background for the entire study: The cohort comprised two women and three men aged 18 to 49 years. For each donor, CD4 naive and CD4 memory were each given three plates, CD8 naive was given two plates, and CD8 memory was given one plate. The study deeply sequenced blood TCR repertoires of several healthy adults to estimate repertoire size and the extent of clonotype sharing between individuals. To increase sequencing depth and limit assay-specific biases, different laboratories used diverse techniques to prepare libraries and sequence TCR repertoires. Each donor's leukapheresis produced roughly between about 0.9 and 9.5 billion PBMCs.

Using the deep immunoSEQ assay, TCR CDR3 regions were amplified from genomic DNA by multiplex PCR. For each cell subset, the extracted genomic DNA was distributed evenly across all wells of several immunoSEQ 96-well plates, and each plate served as one replicate. For sorted subsets, each replicate PCR was loaded with about 0.2 ug genomic DNA, equivalent to about 30,000 T cell genomes. Purified libraries were quantified with a Qubit 3.0 fluorometer, sized on a Bioanalyzer 2100, and re-quantified with the KAPA Library Quantification kit. A separate single-read 150-cycle Illumina NextSeq 550 flow cell was used to sequence each immunoSEQ 96-well plate. The study's own analysis went as follows. The immunoSEQ output contained only junctional sequences without quality scores, so filtering could not match that applied to full-length reads. To assign V/J genes and CDR3, sequences were annotated against IMGT germline references using PyIR, a Python wrapper for IgBLAST v1.9. Reads were filtered out if the reads had weak V/J assignments (E-value above 1e-6), no CDR3, stop codons, out-of-frame junctions, or ambiguous translated residues. V3J clonotypes were defined by identical inferred V gene, J gene, and CDR3 amino acid sequence. Percentage overlap between repertoires was calculated by dividing the number of shared unique clonotypes by the size of the smaller repertoire. RTK rarefaction, the Chao1 estimator, and Recon v2.1 estimates of unobserved clonotypes were used to assess repertoire richness. Generation probabilities were computed with OLGA for all TCRbeta clonotypes obtained by the gDNA method from a handful of donors. In its TCRdb copy, this immuneACCESS table keeps in-frame sequences only and misses some clones. Where compared with another copy, unresolved V genes explain less than half of these, and the others have no known cause. The V and J calls and clone size were taken over from that table, and D and trimming were inferred from the DNA. This sample comprises roughly 1.4 million clones, about 98.5% of them detected only once. Around 0.38% of the sample comes from the top ten.

Here is what the overall study found, with its caveats: The small number of donors limited the genetic and exposure-history diversity represented. Rarefaction of sorted-subset datasets indicated incomplete sequencing despite the large sequencing depth. When a handful of donors were compared, the shared fraction of clonotypes was about 5% for naive CD4, 3.5% to 4% for naive CD8, roughly 2.5% for memory CD4, and 0.4% for memory CD8. Naive subsets generally had larger estimated clonotype richness than memory subsets. Based on pairwise subsampling, the degree of clonotype sharing among donors was expected to be affected by sequencing depth. Sampling was limited to blood, and TCR repertoires in tissue likely differ from TCR repertoires in blood. Higher generation probabilities were observed for clonotypes shared by all four sorted-subset donors than for non-shared clonotypes.

With regard to this clone: It lacks a known antigen. No much larger clone is present one base from it, and per-base qualities are unavailable.

Reading from cysteine to phenylalanine, the CDR3 counts 16 amino acids. Only CDR3 DNA remains: 48 bases, in frame from the first base. Ends trimmed: V by 3 bases, J by 4 bases; bases unmatched to a gene: 13. CDR1 GTSNPN and CDR2 SVGIG are derived from the germline V gene (reference sequence). Donors were healthy HIV-negative adults with no recently reported acute infections or vaccinations. Every donor was a Caucasian adult living in Nashville, Tennessee, USA. Magnetic negative selection was used to enrich CD4+ T cells, after which naive cells were positively selected on CD45RA and the negative fraction became the memory subset. Blood was collected by leukapheresis, and PBMCs were isolated by Ficoll-Histopaque density gradient centrifugation and then cryopreserved in liquid nitrogen vapor phase. Analytical flow cytometry was used to check the purity and quantity of each magnetically sorted T cell population. Genomic DNA was isolated from every sorted fraction and measured by UV absorbance on a Nanodrop 2000c.

This TCR was recovered from a man in his thirties or forties in good health. The source material was naive CD4+ T cells sorted from blood. The cell subset or site label corresponds to: CD45RA+ positively selected. Here the chain combines TRBV30 and TRBJ2-7, with 9 bases in between that match TRBD2. The CDR3 region reads CAWRHMTSGFSYEQYF. The DNA sequence is as follows: TGTGCCTGGAGGCACATGACTAGCGGTTTTTCGTACGAGCAGTACTTC.